Below, one T cell receptor beta chain is given with its context. The CDR3 has 16 amino acids. Trimming left V 3 bases short and J 0 bases short, with 14 bases between. Germline V gene data show CDR1 as SGHAT and CDR2 as FQNNGV. The source of the sample is a study of blood T cell repertoires in COVID-19. The overall study: Whether acute or convalescent, the COVID-19 samples came from the United States, Italy and Spain. PBMCs, B-cell-depleted T cells, or T cells provided the cDNA or gDNA that made up the material.

Per the authors' pipeline: Amplified reference gene primers provided the basis for estimating nucleated cell counts. Clones were sequenced by immunoSEQ multiplex PCR, and TCRdb holds only the in-frame ones, with some missing. That table gives V, J and clone size, and the DNA gave D and trimming. The profile shows some 180,000 clones, roughly 80% of them singletons. Sequenced input: peripheral blood. The clonotype originates from a man between 65 and 85 years old with active or convalescent COVID-19. This chain connects TRBV11-2 to TRBJ1-1; D unclear. CDR3 nucleotide sequence: TGTGCCAGCAGCTTCCCTAGGCGGAGAATGAACACTGAAGCTTTCTTT. Protein product: CASSFPRRRMNTEAFF. The full variable domain, with the rest looked up from reference TRBV11-2 and TRBJ1-1, is EAGVAQSPRYKIIEKRQSVAFWCNPISGHATLYWYQQILGQGPKLLIQFQNNGVVDDSQLPKDRFSAERLKGVDSTLKIQPAKLEDSAVYLCASSFPRRRMNTEAFFGQGTRLTVV.